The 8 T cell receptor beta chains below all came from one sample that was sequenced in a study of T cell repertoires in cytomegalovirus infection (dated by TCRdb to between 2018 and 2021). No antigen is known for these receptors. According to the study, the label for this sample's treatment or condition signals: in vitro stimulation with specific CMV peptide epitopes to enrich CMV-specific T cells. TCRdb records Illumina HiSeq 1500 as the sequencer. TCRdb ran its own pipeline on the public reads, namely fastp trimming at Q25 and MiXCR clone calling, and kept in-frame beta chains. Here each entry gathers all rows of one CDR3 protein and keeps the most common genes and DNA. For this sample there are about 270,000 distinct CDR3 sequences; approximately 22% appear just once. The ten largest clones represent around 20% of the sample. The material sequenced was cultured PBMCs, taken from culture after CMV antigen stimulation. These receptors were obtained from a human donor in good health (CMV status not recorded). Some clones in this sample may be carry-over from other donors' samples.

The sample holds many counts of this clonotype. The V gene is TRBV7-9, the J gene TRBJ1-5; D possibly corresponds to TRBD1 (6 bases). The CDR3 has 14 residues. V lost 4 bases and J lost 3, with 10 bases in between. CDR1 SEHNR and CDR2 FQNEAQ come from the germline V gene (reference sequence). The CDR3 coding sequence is TGTGCCAGCAGCTCAGGACAGTACAATCAGCCCCAGCATTTT. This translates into CASSSGQYNQPQHF.

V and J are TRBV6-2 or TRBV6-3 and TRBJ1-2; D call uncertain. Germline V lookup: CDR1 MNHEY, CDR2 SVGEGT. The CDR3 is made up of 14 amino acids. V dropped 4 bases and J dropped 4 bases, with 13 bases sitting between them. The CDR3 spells CASSWETLAYGYTF. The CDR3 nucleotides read TGTGCCAGCAGTTGGGAGACATTGGCCTATGGCTACACCTTC.

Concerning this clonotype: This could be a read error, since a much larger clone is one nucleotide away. The CDR3 sequence: CANSRTGTYQETQYF. CDR3 bases: TGTGCCAACAGCAGAACCGGGACGTACCAAGAGACCCAGTACTTC. The chain combines TRBV7-2 with TRBJ2-5; D possibly matches TRBD1 or TRBD2 (5 bases each). The CDR3 has 15 residues. Per germline, CDR1 SGHTA and CDR2 FQGNSA.

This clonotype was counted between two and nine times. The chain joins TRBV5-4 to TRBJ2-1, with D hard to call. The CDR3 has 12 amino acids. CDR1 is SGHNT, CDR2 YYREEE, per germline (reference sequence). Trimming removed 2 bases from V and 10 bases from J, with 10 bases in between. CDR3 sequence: CASSFWDREQFF. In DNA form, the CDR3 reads TGTGCCAGCAGCTTTTGGGATCGCGAGCAGTTCTTC. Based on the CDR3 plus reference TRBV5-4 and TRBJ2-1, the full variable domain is ETGVTQSPTHLIKTRGQQVTLRCSSQSGHNTVSWYQQALGQGPQFIFQYYREEENGRGNFPPRFSGLQFPNYSSELNVNALELDDSALYLCASSFWDREQFFGPGTRLTVL.

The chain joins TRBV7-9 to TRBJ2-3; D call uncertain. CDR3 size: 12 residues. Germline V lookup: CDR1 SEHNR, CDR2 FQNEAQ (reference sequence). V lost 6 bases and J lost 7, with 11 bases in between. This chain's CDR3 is CASSRQLNTQYF. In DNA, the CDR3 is TGTGCCAGCAGTCGGCAACTAAATACGCAGTATTTT.

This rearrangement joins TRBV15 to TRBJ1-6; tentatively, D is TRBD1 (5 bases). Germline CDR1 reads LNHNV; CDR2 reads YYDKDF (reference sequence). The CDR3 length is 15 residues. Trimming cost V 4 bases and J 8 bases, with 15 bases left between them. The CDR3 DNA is TGTGCCACCAGCACTACTCACCCCAGGGATTCACCCCTCCACTTT. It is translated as CATSTTHPRDSPLHF.

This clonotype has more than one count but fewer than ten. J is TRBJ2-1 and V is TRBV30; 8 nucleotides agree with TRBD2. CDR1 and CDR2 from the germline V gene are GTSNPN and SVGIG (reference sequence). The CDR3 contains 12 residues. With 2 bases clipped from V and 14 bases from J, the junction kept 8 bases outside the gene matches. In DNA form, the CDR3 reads TGTGCCTGGAGTAGAACCGGGACTAGAGAGTTCTTC. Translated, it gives CAWSRTGTREFF. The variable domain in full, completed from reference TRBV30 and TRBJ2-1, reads SQTIHQWPATLVQPVGSPLSLECTVEGTSNPNLYWYRQAAGRGLQLLFYSVGIGQISSEVPQNLSASRPQDRQFILSSKKLLLSDSGFYLCAWSRTGTREFFGPGTRLTVL.

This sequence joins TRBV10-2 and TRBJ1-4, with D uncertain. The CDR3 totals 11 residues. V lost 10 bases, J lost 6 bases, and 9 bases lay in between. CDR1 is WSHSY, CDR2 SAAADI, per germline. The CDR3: CATKVDEKLFF. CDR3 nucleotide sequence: TGCGCCACCAAGGTGGATGAAAAACTGTTTTTT.